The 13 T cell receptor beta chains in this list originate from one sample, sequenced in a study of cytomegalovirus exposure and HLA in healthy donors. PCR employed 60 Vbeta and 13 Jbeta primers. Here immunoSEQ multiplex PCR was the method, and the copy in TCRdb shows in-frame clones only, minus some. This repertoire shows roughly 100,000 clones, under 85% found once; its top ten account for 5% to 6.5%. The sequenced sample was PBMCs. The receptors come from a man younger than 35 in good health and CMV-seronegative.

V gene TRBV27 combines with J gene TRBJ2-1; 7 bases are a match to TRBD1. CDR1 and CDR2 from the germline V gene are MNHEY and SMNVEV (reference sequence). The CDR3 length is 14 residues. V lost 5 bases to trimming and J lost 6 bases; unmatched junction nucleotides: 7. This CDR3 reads CASSTNRGTNEQFF. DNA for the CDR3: TGTGCCAGCAGTACGAACAGGGGTACCAATGAGCAGTTCTTC.

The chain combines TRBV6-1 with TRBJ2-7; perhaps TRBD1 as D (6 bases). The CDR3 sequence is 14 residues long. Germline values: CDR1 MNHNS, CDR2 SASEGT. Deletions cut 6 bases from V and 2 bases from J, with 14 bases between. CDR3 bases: TGTGCCAGCAGGCCGGGACAACCTACCTACGAGCAGTACTTC. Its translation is CASRPGQPTYEQYF.

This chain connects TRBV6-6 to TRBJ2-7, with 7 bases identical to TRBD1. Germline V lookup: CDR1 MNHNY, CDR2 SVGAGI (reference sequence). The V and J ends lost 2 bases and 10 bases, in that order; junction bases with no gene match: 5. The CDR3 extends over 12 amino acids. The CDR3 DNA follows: TGTGCCAGCAGTTACACTGACAGGGTACAGTACTTC. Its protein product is CASSYTDRVQYF.

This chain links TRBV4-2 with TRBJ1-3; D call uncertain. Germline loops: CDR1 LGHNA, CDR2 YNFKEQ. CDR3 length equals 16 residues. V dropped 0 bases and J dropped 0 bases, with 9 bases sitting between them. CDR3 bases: TGTGCCAGCAGCCAAGAACCTGGCAGCTCTGGAAACACCATATATTTT. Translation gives CASSQEPGSSGNTIYF.

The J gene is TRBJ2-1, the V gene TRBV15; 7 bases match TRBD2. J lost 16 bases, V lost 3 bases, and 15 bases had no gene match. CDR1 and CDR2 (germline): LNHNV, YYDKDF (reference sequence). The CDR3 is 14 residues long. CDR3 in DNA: TGTGCCACCAGCAGGGACCCCGGGACTACGGAATGTTTCTTC. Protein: CATSRDPGTTECFF.

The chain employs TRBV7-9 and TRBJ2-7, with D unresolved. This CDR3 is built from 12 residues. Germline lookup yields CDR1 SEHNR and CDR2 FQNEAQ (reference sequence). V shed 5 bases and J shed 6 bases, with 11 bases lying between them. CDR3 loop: CASSQVRSEQYF. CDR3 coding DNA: TGTGCCAGCAGCCAAGTCAGGTCCGAGCAGTACTTC. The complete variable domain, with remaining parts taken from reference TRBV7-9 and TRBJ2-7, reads DTGVSQNPRHKITKRGQNVTFRCDPISEHNRLYWYRQTLGQGPEFLTYFQNEAQLEKSRLLSDRFSAERPKGSFSTLEIQRTEQGDSAMYLCASSQVRSEQYFGPGTRLTVT.

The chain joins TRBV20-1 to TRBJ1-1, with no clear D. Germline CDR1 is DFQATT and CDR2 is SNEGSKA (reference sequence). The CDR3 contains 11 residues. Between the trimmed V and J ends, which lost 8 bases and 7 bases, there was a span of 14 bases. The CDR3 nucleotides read TGCAGTACGCATGGAACAGTTGAAGCTTTCTTT. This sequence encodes CSTHGTVEAFF.

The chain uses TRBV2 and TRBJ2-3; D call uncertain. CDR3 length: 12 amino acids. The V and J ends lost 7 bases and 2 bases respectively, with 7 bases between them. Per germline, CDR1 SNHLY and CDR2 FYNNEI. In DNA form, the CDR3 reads TGTGCCAGCAAAGCTTTCACAGATACGCAGTATTTT. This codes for CASKAFTDTQYF.

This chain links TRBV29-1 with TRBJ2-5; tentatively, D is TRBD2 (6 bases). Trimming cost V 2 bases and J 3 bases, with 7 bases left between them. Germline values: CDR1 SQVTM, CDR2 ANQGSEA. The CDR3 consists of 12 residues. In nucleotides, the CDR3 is TGCAGCGTTGAACCGGGAGAAGAGACCCAGTACTTC. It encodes CSVEPGEETQYF.

Written as DNA, the CDR3 is TGTGCCAGCAGTGAGAGACGGACAGCTCAACCATATGGCTACACCTTC. It is translated as CASSERRTAQPYGYTF. This chain connects TRBV6-1 to TRBJ1-2; TRBD1 might be the D (6 bases). Germline V gene data show CDR1 as MNHNS and CDR2 as SASEGT. This CDR3 has 16 amino acids. V was clipped by 3 bases and J by 5 bases, with 19 bases between them.

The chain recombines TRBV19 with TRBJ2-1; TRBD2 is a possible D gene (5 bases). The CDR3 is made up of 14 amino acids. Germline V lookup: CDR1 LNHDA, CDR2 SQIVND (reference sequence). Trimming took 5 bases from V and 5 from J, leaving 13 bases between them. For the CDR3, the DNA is TGTGCCAGTAGTGGACTGTTGCGGGACAATGAGCAGTTCTTC. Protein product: CASSGLLRDNEQFF.

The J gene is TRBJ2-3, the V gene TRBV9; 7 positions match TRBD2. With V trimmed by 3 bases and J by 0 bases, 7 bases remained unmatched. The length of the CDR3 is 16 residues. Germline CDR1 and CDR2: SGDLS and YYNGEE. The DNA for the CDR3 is TGTGCCAGCAGCGCCCTCTGGGAGGGGAGCACAGATACGCAGTATTTT. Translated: CASSALWEGSTDTQYF. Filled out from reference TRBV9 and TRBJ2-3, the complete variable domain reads DSGVTQTPKHLITATGQRVTLRCSPRSGDLSVYWYQQSLDQGLQFLIQYYNGEERAKGNILERFSAQQFPDLHSELNLSSLELGDSALYFCASSALWEGSTDTQYFGPGTRLTVL.

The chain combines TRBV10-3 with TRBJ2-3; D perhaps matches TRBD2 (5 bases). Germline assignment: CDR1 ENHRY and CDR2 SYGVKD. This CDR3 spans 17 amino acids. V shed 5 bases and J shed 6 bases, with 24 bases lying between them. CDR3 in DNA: TGTGCCATCAGTCAATCGGCTGGGCTCGATCGGAGGGATACGCAGTATTTT. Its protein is CAISQSAGLDRRDTQYF.